This T cell receptor (beta chain) was sequenced for a study of response to subunit inactivated influenza vaccine. Study-level findings and limits: Only a handful of new T cells, the authors suggested, are recruited with each seasonal influenza vaccination.

The V and J ends lost 6 bases and 0 bases respectively, with 4 bases between them. The CDR3 totals 11 residues. Germline V lookup: CDR1 SQVTM, CDR2 ANQGSEA. Each CDR3 protein is one row after TCRdb ran MiXCR on the RT-PCR reads. The table has 500,000 to 600,000 distinct CDR3 sequences, about 15% seen once. This clonotype was seen a few times. Its antigen is unknown. This material consisted of PBMCs from blood, taken less than 13 days after vaccination. This TCR derives from a man aged 50-60 years who received an inactivated influenza vaccine. The rearrangement links TRBV29-1 to TRBJ2-3; the D is unclear. Written as DNA, the CDR3 is TGCAGCGTGATAAGCACAGATACGCAGTATTTT. It yields the protein CSVISTDTQYF.